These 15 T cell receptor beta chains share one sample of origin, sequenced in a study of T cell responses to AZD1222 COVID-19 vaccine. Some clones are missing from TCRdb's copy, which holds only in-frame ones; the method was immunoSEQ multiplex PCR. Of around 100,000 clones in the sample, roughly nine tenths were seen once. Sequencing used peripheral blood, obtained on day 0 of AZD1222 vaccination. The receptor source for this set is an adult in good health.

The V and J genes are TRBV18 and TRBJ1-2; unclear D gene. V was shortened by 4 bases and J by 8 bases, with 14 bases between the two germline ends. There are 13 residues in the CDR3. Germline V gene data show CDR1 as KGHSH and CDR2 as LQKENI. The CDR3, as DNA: TGTGCCAGCTCACAGACCCGGGGAGCAGGCTACACCTTC. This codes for CASSQTRGAGYTF.

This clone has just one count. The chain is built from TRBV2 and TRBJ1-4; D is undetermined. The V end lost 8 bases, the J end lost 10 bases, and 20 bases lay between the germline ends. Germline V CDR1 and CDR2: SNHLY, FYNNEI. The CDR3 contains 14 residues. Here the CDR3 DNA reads TGTGCCAGCGAAGCCCCCAGGAGAGAGGCAAAACTGTTTTTT. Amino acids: CASEAPRREAKLFF. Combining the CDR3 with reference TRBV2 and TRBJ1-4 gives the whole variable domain EPEVTQTPSHQVTQMGQEVILRCVPISNHLYFYWYRQILGQKVEFLVSFYNNEISEKSEIFDDQFSVERPDGSNFTLKIRSTKLEDSAMYFCASEAPRREAKLFFGSGTQLSVL.

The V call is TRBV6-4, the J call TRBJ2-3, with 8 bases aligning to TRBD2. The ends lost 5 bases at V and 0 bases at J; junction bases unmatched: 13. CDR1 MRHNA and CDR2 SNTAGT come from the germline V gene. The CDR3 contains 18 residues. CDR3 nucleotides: TGTGCCAGCAGTTCCTCCGGGCTAGCGGGTTCTAGCACAGATACGCAGTATTTT. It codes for CASSSSGLAGSSTDTQYF.

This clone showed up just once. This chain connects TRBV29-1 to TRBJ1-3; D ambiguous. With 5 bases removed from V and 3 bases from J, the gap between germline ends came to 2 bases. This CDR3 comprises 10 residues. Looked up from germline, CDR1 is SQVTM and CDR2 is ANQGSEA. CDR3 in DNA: TGCAGCGTTCTTGGAAACACCATATATTTT. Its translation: CSVLGNTIYF.

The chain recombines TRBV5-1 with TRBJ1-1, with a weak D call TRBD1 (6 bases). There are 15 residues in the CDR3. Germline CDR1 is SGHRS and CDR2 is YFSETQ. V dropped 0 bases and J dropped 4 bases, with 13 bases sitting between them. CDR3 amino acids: CASSLVPGVGTEAFF. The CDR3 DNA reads TGCGCCAGCAGCTTGGTCCCAGGGGTTGGCACTGAAGCTTTCTTT.

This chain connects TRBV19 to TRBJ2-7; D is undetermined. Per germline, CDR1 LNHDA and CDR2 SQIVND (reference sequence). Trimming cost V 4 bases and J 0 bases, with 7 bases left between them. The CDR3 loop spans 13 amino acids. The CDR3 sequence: CASSKAASYEQYF. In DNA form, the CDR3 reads TGTGCCAGTAGTAAGGCGGCCTCCTACGAGCAGTACTTC.

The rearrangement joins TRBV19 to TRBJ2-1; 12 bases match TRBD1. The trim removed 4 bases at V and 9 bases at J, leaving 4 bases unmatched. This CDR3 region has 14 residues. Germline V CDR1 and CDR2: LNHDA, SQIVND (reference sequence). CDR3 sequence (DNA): TGTGCCAGTAGTAGAGGGACAGGGGGCTTTGAGCAGTTCTTC. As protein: CASSRGTGGFEQFF. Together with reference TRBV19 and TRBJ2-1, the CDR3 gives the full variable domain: DGGITQSPKYLFRKEGQNVTLSCEQNLNHDAMYWYRQDPGQGLRLIYYSQIVNDFQKGDIAEGYSVSREKKESFPLTVTSAQKNPTAFYLCASSRGTGGFEQFFGPGTRLTVL.

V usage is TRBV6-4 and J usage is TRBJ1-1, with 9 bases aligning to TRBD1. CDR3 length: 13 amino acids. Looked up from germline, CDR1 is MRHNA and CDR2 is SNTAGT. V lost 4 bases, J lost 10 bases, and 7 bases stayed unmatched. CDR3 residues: CASSAGQGLGAFF. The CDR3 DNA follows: TGTGCCAGCAGTGCTGGACAGGGGTTAGGAGCTTTCTTT.

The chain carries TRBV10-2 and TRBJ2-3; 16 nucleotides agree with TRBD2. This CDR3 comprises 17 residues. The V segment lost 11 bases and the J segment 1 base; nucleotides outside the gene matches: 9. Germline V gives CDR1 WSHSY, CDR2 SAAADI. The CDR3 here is CACTGLAGGSGTDTQYF. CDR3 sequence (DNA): TGCGCCTGTACGGGACTAGCGGGAGGGAGTGGCACAGATACGCAGTATTTT.

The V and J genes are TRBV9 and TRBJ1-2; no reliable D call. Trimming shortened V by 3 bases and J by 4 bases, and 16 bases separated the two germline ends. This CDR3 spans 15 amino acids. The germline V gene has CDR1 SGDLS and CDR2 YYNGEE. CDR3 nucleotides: TGTGCCAGCAGCGAGGGAACCAGGATACCCTATGGCTACACCTTC. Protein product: CASSEGTRIPYGYTF.

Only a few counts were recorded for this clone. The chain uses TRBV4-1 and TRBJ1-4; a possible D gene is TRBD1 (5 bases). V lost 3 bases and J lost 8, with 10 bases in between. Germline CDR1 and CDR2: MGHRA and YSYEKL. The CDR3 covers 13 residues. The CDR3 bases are TGCGCCAGCAGCCAGGGACGCCGGGAAAAACTGTTTTTT. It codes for CASSQGRREKLFF.

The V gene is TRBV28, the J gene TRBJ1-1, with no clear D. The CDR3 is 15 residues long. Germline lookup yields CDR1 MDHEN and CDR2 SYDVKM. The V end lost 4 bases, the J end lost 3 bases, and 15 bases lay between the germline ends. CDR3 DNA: TGTGCCAGCAGTTCCGTCGACCGGGAGGACACTGAAGCTTTCTTT. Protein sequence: CASSSVDREDTEAFF. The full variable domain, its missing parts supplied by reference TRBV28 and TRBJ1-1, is DVKVTQSSRYLVKRTGEKVFLECVQDMDHENMFWYRQDPGLGLRLIYFSYDVKMKEKGDIPEGYSVSREKKERFSLILESASTNQTSMYLCASSSVDREDTEAFFGQGTRLTVV.

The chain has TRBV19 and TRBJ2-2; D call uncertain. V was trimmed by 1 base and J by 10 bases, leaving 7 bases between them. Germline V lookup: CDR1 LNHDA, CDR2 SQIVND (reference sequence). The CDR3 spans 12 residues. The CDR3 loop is CASSIGSLELFF. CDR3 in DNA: TGTGCCAGTAGTATAGGAAGTTTGGAGCTGTTTTTT. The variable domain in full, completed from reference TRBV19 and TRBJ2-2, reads DGGITQSPKYLFRKEGQNVTLSCEQNLNHDAMYWYRQDPGQGLRLIYYSQIVNDFQKGDIAEGYSVSREKKESFPLTVTSAQKNPTAFYLCASSIGSLELFFGEGSRLTVL.

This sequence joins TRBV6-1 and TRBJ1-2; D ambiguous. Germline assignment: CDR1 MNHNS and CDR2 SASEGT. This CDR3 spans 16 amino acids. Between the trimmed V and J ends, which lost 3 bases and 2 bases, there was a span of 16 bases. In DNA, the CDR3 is TGTGCCAGCAGTGACGGTGGTCACAGACGAAACTATGGCTACACCTTC. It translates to CASSDGGHRRNYGYTF.

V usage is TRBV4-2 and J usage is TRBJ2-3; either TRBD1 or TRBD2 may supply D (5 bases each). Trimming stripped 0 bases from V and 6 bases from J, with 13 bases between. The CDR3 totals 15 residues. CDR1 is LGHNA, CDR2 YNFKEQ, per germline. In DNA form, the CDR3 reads TGTGCCAGCAGCCAAGAAGGCCAGAGGGGCGATACGCAGTATTTT. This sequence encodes CASSQEGQRGDTQYF.